Following are 22 T cell receptor beta chains from one sample sequenced in a study of tumor-infiltrating lymphocytes in oesophageal squamous cell carcinoma. TCRdb recomputed calls from the PCR reads with MiXCR, one row per CDR3 protein. The table shows some 25,000 distinct CDR3 sequences, with 30% to 40% occurring only once. Sequencing input: esophageal tumor tissue. Receptors were obtained from a male donor with esophageal squamous cell carcinoma.

This clonotype appeared a few times. This chain connects TRBV7-6 to TRBJ1-2; D remains unclear. The CDR3 has 15 amino acids. Looked up from germline, CDR1 is SGHVS and CDR2 is FNYEAQ. The V gene lost 7 bases and the J gene lost 4 bases, with 19 bases spanning the gap. As DNA, the CDR3 is TGTGCCAGCACCCCGGGGTTGTCGCGGGGCTATGGCTACACCTTC. Protein sequence: CASTPGLSRGYGYTF.

This chain links TRBV7-2 with TRBJ2-3; D remains ambiguous. This CDR3 is built from 14 residues. The V gene's germline CDR1 is SGHTA and CDR2 FQGNSA. Trimming removed 5 bases from V and 0 bases from J, with 9 bases in between. CDR3 DNA: TGTGCCAGCAGCCCCACCACAAGCACAGATACGCAGTATTTT. It specifies CASSPTTSTDTQYF.

This clonotype was counted ten times or more. The chain recombines TRBV5-4 with TRBJ2-2; TRBD1 matches 8 bases. The germline gives CDR1 SGHNT, CDR2 YYREEE (reference sequence). The CDR3 sequence is 15 residues long. V was clipped by 4 bases and J by 6 bases; unmatched bases: 8. CDR3 nucleotides: TGTGCCAGCAGCCAAAGTGGACAGGGATCCGGGGAGCTGTTTTTT. Its translation is CASSQSGQGSGELFF. The whole variable domain, remainder taken from reference TRBV5-4 and TRBJ2-2, is ETGVTQSPTHLIKTRGQQVTLRCSSQSGHNTVSWYQQALGQGPQFIFQYYREEENGRGNFPPRFSGLQFPNYSSELNVNALELDDSALYLCASSQSGQGSGELFFGEGSRLTVL.

This clonotype is medium-sized. The V call is TRBV7-3, the J call TRBJ2-1; the match to TRBD1 covers 9 bases. The CDR3 extends over 14 amino acids. V lost 0 bases and J lost 8; bases outside the gene matches: 2. Germline V CDR1 and CDR2: SGHTA, FQGTGA. The CDR3 bases are TGTGCCAGCAGCTTAACCGGACAGGGGTATGAGCAGTTCTTC. Translation: CASSLTGQGYEQFF.

This clonotype appeared many times. V and J are TRBV11-2 and TRBJ2-2; no definite D call. The length of the CDR3 is 15 residues. Trimming pared 1 base from V and 4 bases from J, leaving 10 bases between. Germline V lookup: CDR1 SGHAT, CDR2 FQNNGV. The CDR3 nucleotides are TGTGCCAGCAGCTTAGTGGGTCACCTCACCGGGGAGCTGTTTTTT. This translates into CASSLVGHLTGELFF.

This clonotype counts as medium-sized (0.01 to 0.1%). The rearrangement joins TRBV11-3 to TRBJ2-1, with 11 bases fitting TRBD2. Losses at the gene ends were 5 bases for V and 1 base for J; bases not matched to a gene: 10. The CDR3 is 18 residues long. Germline V lookup: CDR1 SGHNT, CDR2 YENEEA. The CDR3 is CASSPGTSGQDSYNEQFF. For the CDR3, the DNA is TGTGCCAGCAGCCCCGGGACTAGCGGCCAAGATTCCTACAATGAGCAGTTCTTC.

This clonotype was seen a handful of times. The final CDR3 position lacks the conserved phenylalanine or tryptophan, pointing to a likely read error. It is unclear where the CDR3 begins or ends on the DNA, so no DNA is shown, and the CDR3 is as TCRdb lists it. The V call is TRBV7-3, the J call TRBJ2-5; the table names TRBD1, a call not compared with the DNA. Ends included, the CDR3 has 15 residues. Germline V gene sequence: CDR1 SGHTA, CDR2 FQGTGA. CDR3 amino acids: CASSLGANSPLHFGN.

This clonotype has ten or more counts. The chain has TRBV7-9 and TRBJ2-7, with 9 positions matching TRBD2. J was trimmed by 7 bases and V by 2 bases; bases with no gene match: 3. Per germline, CDR1 SEHNR and CDR2 FQNEAQ (reference sequence). CDR3 length: 13 residues. Here the CDR3 DNA reads TGTGCCAGCAGCTTACCTAGCGGGAAGGAGCAGTACTTC. It codes for CASSLPSGKEQYF.

To note about this clonotype: This CDR3 is missing its conserved last phenylalanine or tryptophan, likely due to a read error. The DNA is omitted, as the CDR3 cannot be located on it reliably, and the CDR3 follows TCRdb's listing. The rearrangement links TRBV6-6 to TRBJ2-7; the D segment call TRBD2 is taken from the table without a DNA check. CDR1 MNHNY and CDR2 SVGAGI come from the germline V gene (reference sequence). A total of 18 residues make up the CDR3, ends included. CDR3 region: CASSYSTDLAYNEQFFGS.

With respect to this clonotype: The CDR3 carries no conserved terminal phenylalanine or tryptophan, so it likely arises from a read error. Because the CDR3's place on the DNA is in doubt, the DNA is left out and the CDR3 is given as listed by TCRdb. The J gene is TRBJ2-3, the V gene TRBV7-2. The CDR3 totals 13 residues, both ends included. The germline gives CDR1 SGHTA, CDR2 FQGNSA. CDR3 region: CASSYHYEQYFGK.

Remarks on this clonotype: It is likely a read error, because the conserved phenylalanine at the end of the CDR3 is missing. It is unclear where the CDR3 begins or ends on the DNA, so no DNA is shown, and the CDR3 is as TCRdb lists it. The CDR3 reads CASSLRALQGGNEQFFGP. The J gene is TRBJ2-6, the V gene TRBV7-3; the table's D call, TRBD2, was not checked against the DNA. The V gene's germline CDR1 is SGHTA and CDR2 FQGTGA. The CDR3 totals 18 residues, both ends included.

This clonotype was seen repeatedly, ten times or more. V gene TRBV27 combines with J gene TRBJ2-5; tentatively, D is TRBD1 or TRBD2 (6 bases each). Germline CDR1 and CDR2: MNHEY and SMNVEV (reference sequence). V gave up 3 bases and J gave up 1 base, with 9 bases separating them. The CDR3 spans 14 residues. This chain's CDR3 is CASSLWGAQETQYF. The DNA of the CDR3 is TGTGCCAGCAGTTTGTGGGGGGCCCAAGAGACCCAGTACTTC.

The sample holds a few counts of this clonotype. A much larger clone sits a single nucleotide away, making a read error possible. The chain employs TRBV7-3 and TRBJ2-1; D is unresolved. The closer fit of TRBJ2-7 to the DNA end suggests the J call may be wrong. Germline CDR1 SGHTA, CDR2 FQGTGA. This CDR3 comprises 15 residues. Written as DNA, the CDR3 is TGTGCCAGCAGCTTAACGTCTCAAGGCTACAATGAGCAGTACTTC. Residues: CASSLTSQGYNEQYF.

In its sample, this clonotype was seen many times. The V gene is TRBV11-2, the J gene TRBJ2-5; 7 bases match TRBD1. CDR3 size: 14 residues. Trimming took 5 bases from V and 5 from J; bases not matched to a gene: 8. Germline CDR1 is SGHAT and CDR2 is FQNNGV. CDR3 sequence: CASSPNTGVETQYF. The CDR3, as DNA: TGTGCCAGCAGCCCAAATACAGGGGTTGAGACCCAGTACTTC.

The V gene is TRBV7-2, the J gene TRBJ1-3; no clear D. The CDR3 runs to 16 residues. V lost 1 base, J lost 1 base, and 11 bases lay in between. Germline values: CDR1 SGHTA, CDR2 FQGNSA. CDR3 amino acids: CASSLVWVGSGNTIYF. CDR3 in DNA: TGTGCCAGCAGCTTAGTTTGGGTAGGGTCTGGAAACACCATATATTTT.

The V and J genes are TRBV28 and TRBJ2-4; 11 bases align to TRBD2. The J call is uncertain, as TRBJ2-7 better fits the DNA end. The CDR3 is 15 residues long. Germline values: CDR1 MDHEN, CDR2 SYDVKM. The CDR3 sequence is CASSSGTSGFYEQYF. CDR3 DNA sequence: TGTGCCAGCAGTTCCGGGACTAGCGGTTTCTACGAGCAGTACTTC.

This clonotype is categorized as medium-sized. The CDR3, as DNA: TGTGCCAGCAGCTTAGGGAGGGGACGTGGCTACACCTTC. Translating gives CASSLGRGRGYTF. The chain joins TRBV7-3 to TRBJ1-2; D might be TRBD1 (5 bases). Trimming took off 2 bases at V and 7 bases at J, with 11 bases between the two ends. From germline, CDR1 is SGHTA and CDR2 FQGTGA. CDR3 length: 13 amino acids.

This chain joins TRBV7-9 and TRBJ2-7; 8 bases match TRBD1. The end of the DNA is better explained by TRBJ2-1, so the J call may be wrong. Germline CDR1 reads SEHNR; CDR2 reads FQNEAQ (reference sequence). This CDR3 contains 16 residues. The CDR3 sequence: CASSSRGQGAYNEQFF. The CDR3 DNA sequence: TGTGCCAGCAGCTCAAGGGGGCAGGGGGCATACAATGAGCAGTTCTTC.

In this sample, this clonotype turned up a few times. The genes are TRBV28 and TRBJ2-5; D is unclear. The J call is doubtful: the DNA matches TRBJ2-7 better. This CDR3 is built from 15 residues. From germline, CDR1 is MDHEN and CDR2 SYDVKM. The CDR3 coding sequence is TGTGCCAGCAGTTTACCTGCAGGCATTCCCTACGAGCAGTACTTC. Translating it yields CASSLPAGIPYEQYF.

The chain uses TRBV6-1 and TRBJ2-5; D may be TRBD1 or TRBD2 (5 bases each). The J call may be faulty, since TRBJ2-1 better matches the DNA end. CDR1 is MNHNS, CDR2 SASEGT, per germline. The CDR3 is made up of 17 amino acids. The CDR3 DNA reads as TGTGCCAGCAGTGAGACCCTGGGGACCAGGACGTCAGGTGAGCAGTTCTTC. This codes for CASSETLGTRTSGEQFF.

To note about this clonotype: The CDR3 ends on some other residue instead of the conserved phenylalanine or tryptophan, so this is likely a read error. Because the CDR3's place on the DNA is in doubt, the DNA is left out and the CDR3 is given as listed by TCRdb. This chain links TRBV7-8 with TRBJ2-6; the table's D call, TRBD2, has no DNA check behind it. Germline V gives CDR1 SGHVS, CDR2 FQNEAQ. The CDR3 comprises 18 residues, both ends counted. CDR3 protein: CASSLHPRRNNSPLHFGN.

The chain couples TRBV7-2 to TRBJ2-1; 7 nucleotides match TRBD2. Trimming at V came to 8 bases and at J to 6 bases, leaving 10 bases not matched to a gene. The CDR3 extends over 14 amino acids. Per the germline V gene, CDR1 is SGHTA and CDR2 is FQGNSA. CDR3 sequence (DNA): TGTGCCAGCGGGTCTGGCGGGAGCGCCAATGAGCAGTTCTTC. It specifies CASGSGGSANEQFF. Based on the CDR3 plus reference TRBV7-2 and TRBJ2-1, the full variable domain is GAGVSQSPSNKVTEKGKDVELRCDPISGHTALYWYRQSLGQGLEFLIYFQGNSAPDKSGLPSDRFSAERTGGSVSTLTIQRTQQEDSAVYLCASGSGGSANEQFFGPGTRLTVL.